This TCR beta chain was observed in a study of CD8+ T cells in alopecia areata. Overall study results and limits: Researchers say the link of baseline CD8+ expansion to response remains uncertain, with one nonresponder. Researchers report lesional scalp, most notably alopecia totalis/universalis, outstripped normal scalp in clonality. Many expanded lesional clones persisted during tofacitinib (in both scalp and blood).

As the sequencing template, cDNA was produced by extracting RNA and reverse transcribing it. TCRdb's copy holds only in-frame clones and misses some; the assay was immunoSEQ multiplex PCR. Among around 180,000 clones, less than 70% were seen once, and the ten largest hold under 1.5%. Germline V gene lookup returns CDR1 KGHSH and CDR2 LQKENI. V shed 2 bases and J shed 0 bases, with 3 bases lying between them. The CDR3 runs 13 residues. This clone came up a few times. The target antigen is unknown. Other DNA sequences in this specimen translate into the identical CDR3. Treatment meaning: oral pan-JAK inhibitor, 5-10 mg twice daily. Peripheral blood, together with lesional scalp punch biopsies, was collected from alopecia areata patients.

The input for sequencing was CD4+ T cells sorted from blood, taken between weeks 47 and 50, from a patient treated with tofacitinib. The receptor comes from a human donor with alopecia areata. The chain employs TRBV18 and TRBJ2-3; no firm D call. Written as DNA, the CDR3 is TGTGCCAGCTCACCAGCTAGCACAGATACGCAGTATTTT. This codes for CASSPASTDTQYF.